This T cell receptor beta chain was recorded in a study of blood T cell repertoires in COVID-19. Study-wide context: Sites in the United States, Italy and Spain provided acute and convalescent COVID-19 samples.

Original handling: Amplification from reference gene primers served as the basis for estimated nucleated cell counts. Generated by immunoSEQ multiplex PCR, the TCRdb table keeps only in-frame clones and is missing some. V and J calls and clone size are as listed in that table; D and trimming were resolved from the DNA. Counted here are under 300,000 clones, about 88% occurring once; the ten biggest clones make up more than 1.1%. The CDR3 sequence is 14 residues long. V lost 6 bases to trimming and J lost 0 bases, with 10 bases between them. Germline values: CDR1 SGHTA, CDR2 FQGTGA. This TCR was recovered from a human donor with COVID-19, enrolled during active disease. The donor label of this sample is uncertain. Source material: peripheral blood. The rearrangement links TRBV7-3 to TRBJ2-3, with D unclear. The DNA for the CDR3 is TGTGCCAGCAGACTAACCACTAGCACAGATACGCAGTATTTT. Its protein is CASRLTTSTDTQYF.